This entry features one TCR beta chain sequence. The entry originates in a study of blood T cells in healthy people across ages. PCR was performed a second time for about 7 to 11 cycles using a sample-barcoded 5' primer and a J-beta primer mix. TCRdb re-called the 5' RACE reads through MiXCR, storing one row per CDR3 protein. The top ten hold approximately 22% of the sample, which has some 1.8 million distinct CDR3 sequences, roughly two fifths seen once. The sequence came from a human donor in good health. Specimen: blood.

The CDR3 sequence: CASTSSTTALGNTIYF. CDR3 DNA sequence: TGTGCCAGCACGAGCAGTACAACAGCCCTAGGGAACACCATATATTTT. The chain couples TRBV28 to TRBJ1-3; D is undetermined. V lost 7 bases and J lost 7, with 23 bases in between. CDR1 and CDR2 (germline): MDHEN, SYDVKM. This CDR3 is 16 amino acids long.